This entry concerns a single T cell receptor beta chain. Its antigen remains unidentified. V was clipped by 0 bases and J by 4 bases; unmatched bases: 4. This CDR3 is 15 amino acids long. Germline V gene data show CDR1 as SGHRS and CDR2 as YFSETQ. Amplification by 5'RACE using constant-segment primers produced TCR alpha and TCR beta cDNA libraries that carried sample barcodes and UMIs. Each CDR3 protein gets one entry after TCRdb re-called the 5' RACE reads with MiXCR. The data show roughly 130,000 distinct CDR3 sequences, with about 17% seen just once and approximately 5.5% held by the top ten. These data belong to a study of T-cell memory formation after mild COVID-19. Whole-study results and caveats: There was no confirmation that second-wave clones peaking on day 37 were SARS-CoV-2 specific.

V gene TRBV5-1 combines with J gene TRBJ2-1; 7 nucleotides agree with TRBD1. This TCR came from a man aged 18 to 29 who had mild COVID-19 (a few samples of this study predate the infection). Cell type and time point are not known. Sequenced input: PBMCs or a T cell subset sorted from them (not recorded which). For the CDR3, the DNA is TGCGCCAGCAGCTTGGCCCACAGGGGATACAATGAGCAGTTCTTC. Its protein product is CASSLAHRGYNEQFF.